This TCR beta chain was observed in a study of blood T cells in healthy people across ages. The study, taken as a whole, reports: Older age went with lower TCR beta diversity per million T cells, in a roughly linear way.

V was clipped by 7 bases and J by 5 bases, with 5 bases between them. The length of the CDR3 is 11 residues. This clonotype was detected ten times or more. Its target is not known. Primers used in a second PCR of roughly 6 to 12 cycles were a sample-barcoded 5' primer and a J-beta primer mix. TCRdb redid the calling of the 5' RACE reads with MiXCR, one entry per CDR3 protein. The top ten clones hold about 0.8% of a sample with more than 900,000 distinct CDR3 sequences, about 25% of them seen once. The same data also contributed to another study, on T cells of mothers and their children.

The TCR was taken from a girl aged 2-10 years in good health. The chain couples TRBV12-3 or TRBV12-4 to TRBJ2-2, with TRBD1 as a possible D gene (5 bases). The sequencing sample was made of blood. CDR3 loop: CASTGTGELFF. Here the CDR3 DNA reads TGTGCCAGCACAGGGACCGGGGAGCTGTTTTTT.